This entry lists 2 T cell receptor beta chains sequenced from one sample in a study. From the 5' RACE reads, TCRdb called clonotypes with MiXCR, one entry per CDR3 protein. The data show approximately 60,000 distinct CDR3 sequences, with approximately 23% seen just once and 2.5% to 3% held by the top ten. Material for sequencing was memory CD4+ T cells sorted from a lymph node. The subset denotes: memory CD4+ T cells, CD4+CD45RO+CD25-. These receptor sequences come from a female donor with breast cancer.

This clonotype was recorded a few times. The rearrangement joins TRBV7-6 to TRBJ2-1; 7 positions match TRBD1. The germline CDR1 and CDR2 sequences are SGHVS and FNYEAQ. V gave up 5 bases and J gave up 7 bases; unmatched junction bases: 8. The CDR3 is 14 amino acids. For the CDR3, the DNA is TGTGCCAGCAGCCGACAGGGTTTTGGGAATGAGCAGTTCTTC. The encoded protein is CASSRQGFGNEQFF.

Note on this clonotype: It may be a read error: a sequence one base away is much more abundant. The chain carries TRBV7-3 and TRBJ2-3; tentatively, D is TRBD2 (6 bases). This CDR3 contains 14 residues. The V gene lost 5 bases and the J gene lost 6 bases, with 15 bases spanning the gap. Per germline, CDR1 SGHTA and CDR2 FQGTGA. The CDR3 nucleotides read TGTGCCAGCAGCATGGGTAGCGGAACGGATACGCAGTATTTT. Protein product: CASSMGSGTDTQYF. Full variable domain (rest looked up from reference TRBV7-3 and TRBJ2-3): GAGVSQTPSNKVTEKGKYVELRCDPISGHTALYWYRQSLGQGPEFLIYFQGTGAADDSGLPNDRFFAVRPEGSVSTLKIQRTERGDSAVYLCASSMGSGTDTQYFGPGTRLTVL.